The 28 T cell receptor beta chains presented below share a single source sample, sequenced in a study of blood T cell repertoires in COVID-19. This table comes from immunoSEQ multiplex PCR, and its TCRdb copy is limited to in-frame clones, with some not included. The data contain 150,000 to 200,000 clones, around 93% of them seen just once; the ten biggest clones take up 3.5% to 5%. The sample consisted of peripheral blood. The receptors derive from a woman between 50 and 59 years old with acute or convalescent COVID-19.

V gene TRBV2 combines with J gene TRBJ1-1; TRBD1 aligns across 9 bases. From germline, CDR1 is SNHLY and CDR2 FYNNEI. CDR3 length equals 17 residues. V lost 4 bases and J lost 3; bases outside the gene matches: 12. CDR3 sequence reads: CASSGRTGGLEDTEAFF. Here the CDR3 DNA reads TGTGCCAGCAGTGGTCGAACAGGGGGCTTGGAGGACACTGAAGCTTTCTTT. The complete variable domain, with remaining parts taken from reference TRBV2 and TRBJ1-1, reads EPEVTQTPSHQVTQMGQEVILRCVPISNHLYFYWYRQILGQKVEFLVSFYNNEISEKSEIFDDQFSVERPDGSNFTLKIRSTKLEDSAMYFCASSGRTGGLEDTEAFFGQGTRLTVV.

The chain carries TRBV7-3 and TRBJ2-2, with TRBD1 identical over 8 bases. Germline V gives CDR1 SGHTA, CDR2 FQGTGA. The CDR3 sequence is 12 residues long. Trimming at V came to 5 bases and at J to 14 bases, leaving 7 bases not matched to a gene. CDR3 in amino acids: CASSPGQGGLFF. CDR3 coding DNA: TGTGCCAGCAGCCCCGGACAGGGAGGACTGTTTTTT.

V usage is TRBV7-3 and J usage is TRBJ2-1, with a weak D call TRBD2 (6 bases). V was cut by 5 bases and J by 0 bases, with 14 bases left in between. Germline V gene sequence: CDR1 SGHTA, CDR2 FQGTGA. The CDR3 runs 16 residues. The CDR3 spells CASSPRETSSYNEQFF. The DNA for the CDR3 is TGTGCCAGCAGCCCCCGGGAGACGAGCTCCTACAATGAGCAGTTCTTC.

The chain combines TRBV19 with TRBJ1-3; D unclear. The V end was cut by 7 bases, the J end by 0 bases, with 7 bases between. In germline, CDR1 is LNHDA, CDR2 SQIVND (reference sequence). The CDR3 consists of 13 residues. The CDR3: CASITVSGNTIYF. The CDR3 DNA follows: TGTGCCAGTATAACGGTCTCTGGAAACACCATATATTTT.

The chain has TRBV29-1 and TRBJ2-3; TRBD2 aligns across 8 bases. Germline V gene data show CDR1 as SQVTM and CDR2 as ANQGSEA. The CDR3 has 16 residues. V was clipped by 4 bases and J by 0 bases; unmatched bases: 9. CDR3 region: CSVARGGATSTDTQYF. The DNA for the CDR3 is TGCAGCGTTGCTCGGGGGGGGGCGACTAGCACAGATACGCAGTATTTT.

The chain has TRBV7-9 and TRBJ2-3; 13 bases are a match to TRBD2. The germline V gene has CDR1 SEHNR and CDR2 FQNEAQ (reference sequence). This CDR3 contains 15 residues. Trimming took 5 bases from V and 6 from J; bases not matched to a gene: 5. The CDR3 loop reads CASSRTSGRFDTQYF. In nucleotides, the CDR3 is TGTGCCAGCAGCCGGACTAGCGGGAGATTCGATACGCAGTATTTT.

The J gene is TRBJ1-1, the V gene TRBV6-5, with 9 positions matching TRBD1. The ends lost 5 bases at V and 1 base at J; junction bases unmatched: 2. The CDR3 totals 14 residues. CDR1 and CDR2 (germline): MNHEY, SVGAGI. The CDR3 bases are TGTGCCAGCAGTCCGGACAGGGGGAACACTGAAGCTTTCTTT. This gives the protein CASSPDRGNTEAFF.

The chain uses TRBV4-3 and TRBJ2-7, with 14 bases matching TRBD2. Per germline, CDR1 LGHNA and CDR2 YSLEER. CDR3 size: 15 residues. With 4 bases clipped from V and 6 bases from J, the junction kept 5 bases outside the gene matches. The chain's CDR3 is CASSLTSGRAVEQYF. The CDR3 DNA is TGCGCCAGCAGCCTGACTAGCGGGAGGGCGGTCGAGCAGTACTTC.

The rearrangement links TRBV30 to TRBJ1-2, with 10 bases aligning to TRBD1. Per the germline V gene, CDR1 is GTSNPN and CDR2 is SVGIG (reference sequence). With V trimmed by 1 base and J by 8 bases, 4 bases remained unmatched. The CDR3 runs to 13 residues. This CDR3 is CAWSGQGAEGYTF. As DNA, the CDR3 is TGTGCCTGGAGTGGACAGGGGGCTGAGGGCTACACCTTC.

This chain uses TRBV3-1 (or the pseudogene TRBV3-2) with TRBJ2-5, with D possibly matching TRBD1 (6 bases). Trimming left V 4 bases short and J 0 bases short, with 12 bases between. The CDR3 is 15 residues long. Per the germline V gene, CDR1 is LGHDT and CDR2 is YNNKEL (reference sequence). CDR3 bases: TGTGCCAGCAGCCCCCGGACAGTTAACCAAGAGACCCAGTACTTC. It encodes CASSPRTVNQETQYF.

This chain joins TRBV7-2 and TRBJ1-1, with D unresolved. Germline loops: CDR1 SGHTA, CDR2 FQGNSA. V was pared by 0 bases and J by 0 bases, with 14 bases between. The CDR3 is 17 residues long. The CDR3 DNA is TGTGCCAGCAGCTTAGCCCCCTCGACACCCATGAACACTGAAGCTTTCTTT. Translating it yields CASSLAPSTPMNTEAFF.

The chain combines TRBV6-5 with TRBJ2-7; 10 bases are shared with TRBD1. Per germline, CDR1 MNHEY and CDR2 SVGAGI. After removal of 6 bases from V and 4 bases from J, the junction contained 9 bases not matched to a gene. The CDR3 totals 15 residues. The CDR3, as DNA: TGTGCCAGCAGCCGAGGACAGGGGGAGATGTACGAGCAGTACTTC. Its translation: CASSRGQGEMYEQYF.

The chain has TRBV21-1 and TRBJ1-1. TRBV21-1 is assigned pseudogene status. The CDR3 is made up of 14 amino acids. The DNA of the CDR3 is TGTGCCAGCAGCAAAGCAGGAGCCTACACTGAAGCTTTCTTT. Translated: CASSKAGAYTEAFF.

The V gene is TRBV25-1, the J gene TRBJ1-6; no clear D. This CDR3 is 14 amino acids long. Trimming removed 6 bases at V and 6 bases at J, with 12 bases between. The V gene's germline CDR1 is MGHDK and CDR2 SYGVNS. The CDR3 nucleotides are TGTGCCAGCAGCCTAAGCGGCGGTAATTCACCCCTCCACTTT. Its protein product is CASSLSGGNSPLHF.

This sequence joins TRBV15 and TRBJ1-2, with D possibly TRBD1 on 5 matching bases. The V and J ends lost 0 bases and 8 bases respectively, with 13 bases between them. The CDR3 consists of 14 residues. Germline CDR1 and CDR2: LNHNV and YYDKDF (reference sequence). The CDR3 DNA follows: TGTGCCACCAGCAGAGATGGCAGGGTGGGCGGCTACACCTTC. Amino acid sequence: CATSRDGRVGGYTF. Full variable domain (remainder filled in from reference TRBV15 and TRBJ1-2): DAMVIQNPRYQVTQFGKPVTLSCSQTLNHNVMYWYQQKSSQAPKLLFHYYDKDFNNEADTPDNFQSRRPNTSFCFLDIRSPGLGDTAMYLCATSRDGRVGGYTFGSGTRLTVV.

The chain combines TRBV6-1 with TRBJ1-2, with 9 positions matching TRBD1. The CDR3 runs 17 residues. V lost 4 bases and J lost 5; bases outside the gene matches: 14. CDR1 and CDR2 (germline): MNHNS, SASEGT. CDR3 loop: CASSVSSTGGGVYGYTF. CDR3 coding DNA: TGTGCCAGCAGTGTATCCTCGACAGGGGGGGGAGTATATGGCTACACCTTC.

The chain links TRBV10-2 to TRBJ2-5, with 9 bases matching TRBD1. The CDR3 contains 17 residues. V shed 3 bases and J 5 bases; nucleotides not matched to a gene: 13. Germline CDR1 and CDR2: WSHSY and SAAADI. The DNA for the CDR3 is TGCGCCAGCAGTGATGGGGACAGGGAAATAGGAAGGGAGACCCAGTACTTC. Protein product: CASSDGDREIGRETQYF.

This clone was detected once. The V call is TRBV12-3 or TRBV12-4, the J call TRBJ1-2; 7 nucleotides align to TRBD1. Trimming cost V 5 bases and J 4 bases; bases outside gene matches: 4. The CDR3 runs to 13 residues. This CDR3 reads CASSPRDSYGYTF. The CDR3 bases are TGTGCCAGCAGTCCCCGGGACAGCTATGGCTACACCTTC.

The V call is TRBV5-1, the J call TRBJ2-7; tentative D call: TRBD1 (6 bases). The CDR3 loop spans 13 amino acids. Between the trimmed V and J ends, which lost 5 bases and 5 bases, there was a span of 14 bases. The V gene's germline CDR1 is SGHRS and CDR2 YFSETQ. The CDR3 sequence is CASSSIRGNEQYF. CDR3 sequence (DNA): TGCGCCAGCAGTTCTATCAGGGGAAACGAGCAGTACTTC.

The gene calls are TRBV7-3 and TRBJ1-4; possibly TRBD1 for D (5 bases). CDR3 length equals 14 residues. Germline V gene lookup returns CDR1 SGHTA and CDR2 FQGTGA. V was clipped by 10 bases and J by 4 bases, with 16 bases between them. As DNA, the CDR3 is TGTGCCATCGAAAGTAGGGGTCATAATGAAAAACTGTTTTTT. Its protein is CAIESRGHNEKLFF.

This rearrangement joins TRBV3-1 (or the pseudogene TRBV3-2) to TRBJ1-1; 12 bases are a match to TRBD1. J gave up 8 bases and V 5 bases, and 6 bases lay outside the gene matches. CDR3 length equals 14 residues. Germline lookup yields CDR1 LGHDT and CDR2 YNNKEL (reference sequence). In nucleotides, the CDR3 is TGTGCCAGCAGCTTTGGGACAGGGGGCGCCGAAGCTTTCTTT. Amino acid sequence: CASSFGTGGAEAFF.

The V call is TRBV6-5, the J call TRBJ2-7; 10 bases are a match to TRBD1. Germline V gene data show CDR1 as MNHEY and CDR2 as SVGAGI. Trimming took 5 bases from V and 4 from J; bases not matched to a gene: 8. The CDR3 has 15 amino acids. CDR3 sequence (DNA): TGTGCCAGCAGTATACCGGGACAGGGGAGTTACGAGCAGTACTTC. The encoded protein is CASSIPGQGSYEQYF.

This clone was detected only once. This chain uses TRBV7-2 with TRBJ2-5; 12 bases agree with TRBD2. This CDR3 has 16 amino acids. The ends lost 4 bases at V and 4 bases at J; junction bases unmatched: 7. Germline CDR1 reads SGHTA; CDR2 reads FQGNSA. CDR3 bases: TGTGCCAGCAGCTGGACCCTAGCGGGGGGGCCAGAGACCCAGTACTTC. Protein product: CASSWTLAGGPETQYF.

The rearrangement joins TRBV24-1 to TRBJ2-5; D gene unclear. V gave up 3 bases and J gave up 1 base, with 8 bases separating them. The CDR3 spans 14 residues. The germline gives CDR1 KGHDR, CDR2 SFDVKD. The CDR3 DNA is TGTGCCACCAGTGATCTAGTGTCCCAAGAGACCCAGTACTTC. This codes for CATSDLVSQETQYF.

This rearrangement joins TRBV2 to TRBJ1-2, with TRBD1 matching over 9 bases. J was trimmed by 6 bases and V by 5 bases; bases with no gene match: 4. CDR3 length equals 13 residues. CDR1 is SNHLY and CDR2 is FYNNEI in the germline V gene. The CDR3 nucleotides are TGTGCCAGCAGTTTCCGGGACAGGGATGGCTACACCTTC. Its protein product is CASSFRDRDGYTF.

The chain has TRBV25-1 and TRBJ2-1, with TRBD2 as a possible D gene (5 bases). CDR3 length: 16 amino acids. Germline CDR1 is MGHDK and CDR2 is SYGVNS. Trimming removed 1 base from V and 3 bases from J, with 13 bases in between. The CDR3 protein is CASSELDSTNYNEQFF. The CDR3 nucleotides read TGTGCCAGCAGTGAATTAGACTCGACTAACTACAATGAGCAGTTCTTC.

The chain is built from TRBV29-1 and TRBJ2-1; 9 nucleotides line up with TRBD1. Germline CDR1 and CDR2: SQVTM and ANQGSEA. The trim removed 6 bases at V and 4 bases at J, leaving 10 bases unmatched. The CDR3 has 15 residues. The CDR3 DNA follows: TGCAGCGTAAACCCCGGGACAGGGAGTTACAATGAGCAGTTCTTC. Its protein product is CSVNPGTGSYNEQFF.

CDR3 amino acids: CASRASSGRGETQYF. CDR3 DNA sequence: TGTGCCAGCAGAGCCTCTAGCGGGAGGGGGGAGACCCAGTACTTC. This sequence joins TRBV2 and TRBJ2-5; 12 bases align to TRBD2. The length of the CDR3 is 15 residues. The V segment lost 6 bases and the J segment 5 bases; nucleotides outside the gene matches: 7. CDR1 SNHLY and CDR2 FYNNEI come from the germline V gene.